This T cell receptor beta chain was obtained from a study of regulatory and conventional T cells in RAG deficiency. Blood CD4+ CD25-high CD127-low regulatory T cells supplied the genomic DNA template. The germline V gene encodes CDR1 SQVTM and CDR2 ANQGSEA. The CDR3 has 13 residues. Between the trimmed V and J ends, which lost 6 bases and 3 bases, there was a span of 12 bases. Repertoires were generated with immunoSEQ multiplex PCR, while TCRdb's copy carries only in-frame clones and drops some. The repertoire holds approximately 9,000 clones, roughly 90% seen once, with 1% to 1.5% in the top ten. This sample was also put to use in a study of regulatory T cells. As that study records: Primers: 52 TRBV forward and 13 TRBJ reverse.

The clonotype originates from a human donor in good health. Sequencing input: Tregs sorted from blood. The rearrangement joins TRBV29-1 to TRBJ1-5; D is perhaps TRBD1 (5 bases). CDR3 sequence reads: CSVGQGANQPQHF. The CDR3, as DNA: TGCAGCGTCGGGCAAGGGGCCAATCAGCCCCAGCATTTT.